This T cell receptor beta chain was recovered during a study of blood T cell repertoires in COVID-19. V lost 3 bases and J 2 bases, leaving 15 bases between the germline ends. The CDR3 is 16 residues long. Looked up from germline, CDR1 is LNHNV and CDR2 is YYDKDF (reference sequence). The protocol was immunoSEQ multiplex PCR, while the TCRdb copy is restricted to in-frame clones and leaves out a portion. This table holds about 130,000 clones, about 82% found once. The specimen was peripheral blood. The sequence came from a human donor in a cohort sampled during active COVID-19. The genes are TRBV15 and TRBJ2-3; perhaps TRBD2 as D (5 bases). CDR3 nucleotide sequence: TGTGCCACCAGCAGCACCGACTACTCGTACACAGATACGCAGTATTTT. This encodes CATSSTDYSYTDTQYF.